This T cell receptor (beta chain) was obtained from a study of cytomegalovirus exposure and HLA in healthy donors. At the level of the study: Assignment to the Caucasian-associated ancestry cluster applied to 75% to 85% of the approximately 400 genotyped donors.

PCR amplification relied on 60 Vbeta primers (plus 13 Jbeta primers). Sequencing was performed with immunoSEQ multiplex PCR; in TCRdb, only in-frame clones are kept and a portion is missing. The data show roughly 100,000 clones, with 78% seen just once and approximately 1.3% held by the top ten. Concerning this clone: Its antigen is as yet unknown.

These donors counted as nominally healthy when sampled, but unrecorded immune exposures were likely. The CDR3 sequence is 15 residues long. Trimming removed 6 bases from V and 1 base from J, with 16 bases in between. From germline, CDR1 is MDHEN and CDR2 SYDVKM. Whole-study findings and limits: In a later analysis, HLA-C alleles had the fewest associated TCRs, DRB1 alleles the most. For TCR beta chains, V- and J-gene trimming was later linked to a missense DCLRE1C variant.

The chain links TRBV28 to TRBJ2-7; D gene ambiguous. The clonotype was recovered from a man younger than 40 in good health and CMV-seronegative. The sample comprised PBMCs. Here the CDR3 reads CASSPRGSPSYEQYF. The CDR3 bases are TGTGCCAGCAGCCCCCGCGGCTCGCCGTCCTACGAGCAGTACTTC.